This T cell receptor (beta chain) was identified in a study of metastatic and nonmetastatic thyroid tumors. Across the whole study: Comparative analysis of repertoires was undertaken across blood and tumor or nodule tissue obtained from malignant and benign thyroid patients. Study-wide points: Reported TCR beta diversity, measured in blood and tumor, was significantly higher for malignant thyroid tumors than for benign nodules.

Each patient came to thyroid surgery without any prior treatment (of any kind). The sample holds many counts of this clone. Its target is not known. TCRdb recomputed clones from the PCR reads via MiXCR. The sample consists of some 55,000 clones, 20% to 25% of them appearing once. The sample was blood. This receptor was obtained from a female donor with papillary thyroid cancer or a benign thyroid nodule (not recorded which). Some clones in this sample may be carry-over from other donors' samples.

CDR3 coding DNA: TGTGCCAGCAGCTGGGTGTCGGGGGGAAACACCATATATTTT. It encodes CASSWVSGGNTIYF. J is TRBJ1-3 and V is TRBV6-1, with D uncertain. The V gene lost 6 bases and the J gene lost 4 bases, with 13 bases spanning the gap. CDR1 and CDR2 from the germline V gene are MNHNS and SASEGT. The CDR3 spans 14 residues.